These 9 T cell receptor beta chains were sequenced from one sample in a study of shared clonotypes between healthy human individuals. Sequencing used immunoSEQ multiplex PCR; TCRdb keeps in-frame clones, though not all of them. The sample lists nearly 1 million clones; about 80% were seen once. The sample was memory CD4+ T cells sorted from blood. Subset in this sample: CD45RA-negative fraction. The source of these receptors is a man younger than 30 in good health.

The rearrangement uses TRBV5-1 and TRBJ2-1, with 12 bases lining up with TRBD2. Germline V lookup: CDR1 SGHRS, CDR2 YFSETQ. CDR3 size: 15 residues. V trimming: 3 bases; J trimming: 7 bases; junction bases outside the gene matches: 5. CDR3 DNA: TGCGCCAGCAGCTGGCTACTAGCGGGAGGTAATGAGCAGTTCTTC. It codes for CASSWLLAGGNEQFF. The full variable domain, completed using reference TRBV5-1 and TRBJ2-1, is KAGVTQTPRYLIKTRGQQVTLSCSPISGHRSVSWYQQTPGQGLQFLFEYFSETQRNKGNFPGRFSGRQFSNSRSEMNVSTLELGDSALYLCASSWLLAGGNEQFFGPGTRLTVL.

This chain links TRBV19 with TRBJ1-2, with TRBD1 identical over 9 bases. This CDR3 has 14 amino acids. With 5 bases clipped from V and 8 bases from J, the junction kept 9 bases outside the gene matches. CDR1 is LNHDA and CDR2 is SQIVND in the germline V gene (reference sequence). CDR3 DNA sequence: TGTGCCAGTAGTCCCCCCAACAGGGGGCACGGCTACACCTTC. It codes for CASSPPNRGHGYTF.

This clone was seen a handful of times. The rearrangement links TRBV19 to TRBJ2-7; D gene unclear. The V gene's germline CDR1 is LNHDA and CDR2 SQIVND (reference sequence). This CDR3 spans 13 amino acids. Deletions cut 7 bases from V and 0 bases from J, with 10 bases between. This chain's CDR3 is CASTDRSSYEQYF. The CDR3 DNA is TGTGCCAGTACTGATAGGAGCTCCTACGAGCAGTACTTC.

The rearrangement links TRBV11-2 to TRBJ2-2; D remains unclear. This CDR3 region has 14 residues. Trimming removed 1 base from V and 4 bases from J, with 7 bases in between. The germline V gene has CDR1 SGHAT and CDR2 FQNNGV. The CDR3 DNA reads TGTGCCAGCAGCTTAGGCAAGGTCACCGGGGAGCTGTTTTTT. Its protein product is CASSLGKVTGELFF.

This clone was observed a handful of times. The chain is built from TRBV4-1 and TRBJ1-6; 9 nucleotides line up with TRBD1. Germline V gives CDR1 MGHRA, CDR2 YSYEKL. Unmatched junction bases numbered 11, after V lost 0 bases and J lost 5 bases. The CDR3 runs to 19 residues. The CDR3 nucleotides read TGCGCCAGCAGCCAAGAGGCGCCCAAAGGGACAGGGAATAATTCACCCCTCCACTTT. Amino acid sequence: CASSQEAPKGTGNNSPLHF.

The chain recombines TRBV5-1 with TRBJ1-1, with D possibly being TRBD1 (6 bases). The CDR3 consists of 13 residues. The V end lost 4 bases, the J end lost 7 bases, and 14 bases lay between the germline ends. The germline gives CDR1 SGHRS, CDR2 YFSETQ. The DNA for the CDR3 is TGCGCCAGCAGCCCTGACAGGATGGTTGAAGCTTTCTTT. This codes for CASSPDRMVEAFF.

The chain joins TRBV29-1 to TRBJ2-2; the D gene is possibly TRBD1 (5 bases). Trimming took off 7 bases at V and 3 bases at J, with 9 bases between the two ends. Germline V gives CDR1 SQVTM, CDR2 ANQGSEA. This CDR3 spans 12 amino acids. The CDR3 spells CSATTDTGELFF. The CDR3 DNA is TGCAGCGCCACGACAGACACCGGGGAGCTGTTTTTT.

The J gene is TRBJ2-7, the V gene TRBV5-1, with D perhaps TRBD1 (6 bases). Germline V gene sequence: CDR1 SGHRS, CDR2 YFSETQ. This CDR3 has 11 amino acids. The V end was cut by 5 bases, the J end by 3 bases, with 6 bases between. This chain's CDR3 is CASRTGYEQYF. In nucleotides, the CDR3 is TGCGCCAGCAGGACAGGCTACGAGCAGTACTTC.

The chain is built from TRBV5-1 and TRBJ2-3; D gene unclear. The germline V gene has CDR1 SGHRS and CDR2 YFSETQ. Trimming pared 0 bases from V and 6 bases from J, leaving 14 bases between. The CDR3 is 15 amino acids. Written as DNA, the CDR3 is TGCGCCAGCAGCTTGGAGGGCCGCTCTGAGGATACGCAGTATTTT. It translates to CASSLEGRSEDTQYF.